The 24 T cell receptor beta chains listed next were all sequenced from one sample in a study of PD-1 blockade in classical Hodgkin lymphoma. Each patient relapsed following autologous stem cell transplantation, and prior brentuximab vedotin exposure differed. Assay used: immunoSEQ multiplex PCR; TCRdb lists only in-frame clones, some missing. The sample includes 13,000 or so clones, roughly 90% seen only once; the top ten take approximately 20%. The sequencing used peripheral blood mononuclear cells (PBMCs), collected at baseline. Receptors originate from a human donor with classical Hodgkin lymphoma.

The V gene is TRBV10-3, the J gene TRBJ2-1; 11 nucleotides align to TRBD1. V shed 3 bases, J shed 5 bases, and the junction held 9 bases outside the gene matches. This CDR3 comprises 17 residues. Germline lookup yields CDR1 ENHRY and CDR2 SYGVKD. The CDR3 loop reads CAISDFPAGQGDNEQFF. The CDR3 nucleotides read TGTGCCATCAGTGACTTTCCGGCGGGACAGGGGGACAATGAGCAGTTCTTC.

This chain joins TRBV6-1 and TRBJ1-2; TRBD1 is a possible D gene (6 bases). Trimming pared 3 bases from V and 4 bases from J, leaving 18 bases between. The CDR3 totals 16 residues. The germline gives CDR1 MNHNS, CDR2 SASEGT. As DNA, the CDR3 is TGTGCCAGCAGTGAGGTTTCCGGACAGCCGGCCTATGGCTACACCTTC. The encoded protein is CASSEVSGQPAYGYTF.

The chain carries TRBV12-1 and TRBJ1-5. TRBV12-1 is termed a pseudogene. CDR3 size: 14 residues. The chain's CDR3 is CASSLQGPSGPQHF. The CDR3 region has the DNA TGTGCCAGCAGCTTGCAGGGACCCTCGGGGCCCCAGCATTTT.

The rearrangement uses TRBV5-1 and TRBJ1-6; D gene uncertain. Trimming removed 5 bases at V and 8 bases at J, with 14 bases between. The CDR3 loop spans 14 amino acids. Germline V gene data show CDR1 as SGHRS and CDR2 as YFSETQ. Here the CDR3 reads CASRVGYSYSPLHF. The CDR3 region has the DNA TGCGCCAGCAGAGTTGGGTACAGTTATTCACCCCTCCACTTT.

The rearrangement uses TRBV5-4 and TRBJ2-1, with 11 bases aligning to TRBD1. Trimming at V came to 3 bases and at J to 5 bases, leaving 4 bases not matched to a gene. Germline V gene sequence: CDR1 SGHNT, CDR2 YYREEE (reference sequence). The length of the CDR3 is 15 residues. The CDR3 loop is CASSSRDRGDNEQFF. The DNA for the CDR3 is TGTGCCAGCAGCTCCCGGGACAGGGGGGACAATGAGCAGTTCTTC. The variable domain in full, completed from reference TRBV5-4 and TRBJ2-1, reads ETGVTQSPTHLIKTRGQQVTLRCSSQSGHNTVSWYQQALGQGPQFIFQYYREEENGRGNFPPRFSGLQFPNYSSELNVNALELDDSALYLCASSSRDRGDNEQFFGPGTRLTVL.

This chain joins TRBV14 and TRBJ2-3, with 9 bases matching TRBD1. CDR1 and CDR2 (germline): SGHDN, FVKESK. The CDR3 is made up of 16 amino acids. V lost 3 bases to trimming and J lost 4 bases; unmatched junction nucleotides: 8. The CDR3 nucleotides are TGTGCCAGCAGCCATCACGGACAGGGGTGGGCAGATACGCAGTATTTT. This encodes CASSHHGQGWADTQYF. The variable domain in full, with the rest retrieved from reference TRBV14 and TRBJ2-3, is EAGVTQFPSHSVIEKGQTVTLRCDPISGHDNLYWYRRVMGKEIKFLLHFVKESKQDESGMPNNRFLAERTGGTYSTLKVQPAELEDSGVYFCASSHHGQGWADTQYFGPGTRLTVL.

This rearrangement joins TRBV25-1 to TRBJ1-3; possible D gene TRBD1, 5 bases. V lost 1 base and J 4 bases, leaving 8 bases between the germline ends. CDR1 is MGHDK and CDR2 is SYGVNS in the germline V gene. The CDR3 runs to 14 residues. The CDR3 loop is CASSELGVGNTIYF. In nucleotides, the CDR3 is TGTGCCAGCAGTGAATTGGGGGTCGGAAACACCATATATTTT.

The chain joins TRBV7-6 to TRBJ2-5; 12 nucleotides align to TRBD2. The V gene's germline CDR1 is SGHVS and CDR2 FNYEAQ. The ends lost 5 bases at V and 1 base at J; junction bases unmatched: 14. CDR3 length equals 19 residues. The CDR3 sequence is CASSHAGTSGPLGQETQYF. CDR3 DNA sequence: TGTGCCAGCAGCCACGCTGGGACTAGCGGGCCCCTGGGCCAAGAGACCCAGTACTTC.

The chain is built from TRBV5-1 and TRBJ2-2, with D maybe TRBD2 (6 bases). Per germline, CDR1 SGHRS and CDR2 YFSETQ. V was cut by 3 bases and J by 1 base, with 13 bases left in between. This CDR3 contains 16 residues. This chain's CDR3 is CASSSEAGLNTGELFF. CDR3 in DNA: TGCGCCAGCAGCTCCGAGGCGGGGTTGAACACCGGGGAGCTGTTTTTT.

This clone was picked up one time. This chain joins TRBV14 and TRBJ2-1; 10 nucleotides agree with TRBD2. This CDR3 is built from 16 residues. The trim removed 2 bases at V and 8 bases at J, leaving 9 bases unmatched. Germline-derived CDR1 and CDR2 are SGHDN and FVKESK. DNA for the CDR3: TGTGCCAGCAGCCAATACGTAAGCGGGAGGGGAGATGAGCAGTTCTTC. Translating it yields CASSQYVSGRGDEQFF.

V usage is TRBV5-1 and J usage is TRBJ2-7, with unresolved D. This CDR3 region has 14 residues. From germline, CDR1 is SGHRS and CDR2 YFSETQ. Trimming took off 0 bases at V and 0 bases at J, with 7 bases between the two ends. As DNA, the CDR3 is TGCGCCAGCAGCTTGGAGCCGCACTCCTACGAGCAGTACTTC. Translation: CASSLEPHSYEQYF. Complete variable domain (other parts from reference TRBV5-1 and TRBJ2-7): KAGVTQTPRYLIKTRGQQVTLSCSPISGHRSVSWYQQTPGQGLQFLFEYFSETQRNKGNFPGRFSGRQFSNSRSEMNVSTLELGDSALYLCASSLEPHSYEQYFGPGTRLTVT.

The chain has TRBV10-2 and TRBJ2-1; 9 bases are a match to TRBD2. Germline CDR1 WSHSY, CDR2 SAAADI. The CDR3 has 15 amino acids. V lost 7 bases, J lost 3 bases, and 7 bases stayed unmatched. CDR3 protein: CASKDFSGSYNEQFF. CDR3 nucleotide sequence: TGCGCCAGCAAGGACTTTAGCGGGAGCTACAATGAGCAGTTCTTC.

The V and J genes are TRBV30 and TRBJ1-5; D is ambiguous. The CDR3 totals 12 residues. CDR1 GTSNPN and CDR2 SVGIG come from the germline V gene (reference sequence). Trimming pared 2 bases from V and 9 bases from J, leaving 11 bases between. This chain's CDR3 is CAWSTLNGPQHF. For the CDR3, the DNA is TGTGCCTGGAGTACACTTAACGGGCCCCAGCATTTT.

The CDR3 sequence: CASSWGLNQPQHF. CDR3 DNA: TGTGCCAGCAGCTGGGGCCTCAATCAGCCCCAGCATTTT. This chain uses TRBV6-1 with TRBJ1-5, with D maybe TRBD1 (5 bases). The CDR3 is made up of 13 amino acids. With 6 bases removed from V and 3 bases from J, the gap between germline ends came to 9 bases. The germline V gene encodes CDR1 MNHNS and CDR2 SASEGT.

In this sample, this clone turned up once. This sequence joins TRBV27 and TRBJ2-3; D may match TRBD1 or TRBD2 (5 bases each). The CDR3 covers 13 residues. The V gene's germline CDR1 is MNHEY and CDR2 SMNVEV (reference sequence). The V end lost 7 bases, the J end lost 4 bases, and 12 bases lay between the germline ends. CDR3 sequence (DNA): TGTGCCAGCATTCCTGAGGGGTCAGATACGCAGTATTTT. This sequence encodes CASIPEGSDTQYF.

The CDR3 nucleotides are TGTGCCAGCAGCTTAGGGTGGGGCCCATACCAAGAGACCCAGTACTTC. It translates to CASSLGWGPYQETQYF. The V and J genes are TRBV11-2 and TRBJ2-5; TRBD1 might be the D (5 bases). V was shortened by 1 base and J by 0 bases, with 12 bases between the two germline ends. There are 16 residues in the CDR3. CDR1 is SGHAT and CDR2 is FQNNGV in the germline V gene.

The chain has TRBV6-1 and TRBJ1-1; a possible D gene is TRBD1 (5 bases). The CDR3 loop spans 14 amino acids. Germline values: CDR1 MNHNS, CDR2 SASEGT. Trimming took 6 bases from V and 4 from J, leaving 15 bases between them. CDR3 in DNA: TGTGCCAGCAGAATACGGGGGGGGATCACTGAAGCTTTCTTT. This translates into CASRIRGGITEAFF.

V and J are TRBV6-5 and TRBJ2-7; 8 bases are a match to TRBD1. The CDR3 is 13 amino acids. V shed 5 bases and J 7 bases; nucleotides not matched to a gene: 7. The germline V gene has CDR1 MNHEY and CDR2 SVGAGI. CDR3 sequence reads: CASSRQGAGEQYF. CDR3 in DNA: TGTGCCAGCAGTCGGCAGGGGGCGGGGGAGCAGTACTTC.

V gene TRBV5-1 combines with J gene TRBJ2-7, with TRBD1 as a possible D gene (5 bases). This CDR3 is built from 12 residues. Germline values: CDR1 SGHRS, CDR2 YFSETQ. V was trimmed by 3 bases and J by 3 bases, leaving 7 bases between them. The CDR3 here is CASSSDSYEQYF. The CDR3 nucleotides are TGCGCCAGCAGCTCCGACAGCTACGAGCAGTACTTC.

The V and J genes are TRBV7-9 and TRBJ1-1; TRBD1 is a possible D gene (5 bases). Germline V gene lookup returns CDR1 SEHNR and CDR2 FQNEAQ (reference sequence). The germline V and J ends were trimmed by 6 bases and 5 bases, with 10 bases remaining between them. The CDR3 runs to 12 residues. CDR3 sequence: CASSLRGTEAFF. The CDR3 DNA follows: TGTGCCAGCAGTTTAAGGGGTACTGAAGCTTTCTTT.

The chain has TRBV5-1 and TRBJ1-4, with D uncertain. The CDR3 runs to 14 residues. V was cut by 5 bases and J by 0 bases, with 8 bases left in between. Germline V gene sequence: CDR1 SGHRS, CDR2 YFSETQ. The CDR3 sequence is CASSRAATNEKLFF. The CDR3 nucleotides are TGCGCCAGCAGTAGGGCTGCAACTAATGAAAAACTGTTTTTT.

J is TRBJ2-7 and V is TRBV5-1, with D possibly matching TRBD2 (6 bases). Germline CDR1 reads SGHRS; CDR2 reads YFSETQ. This CDR3 has 15 amino acids. The ends were cut back, 4 bases at V and 0 bases at J, with 14 bases in the middle. CDR3: CASSRGDGNSYEQYF. Written as DNA, the CDR3 is TGCGCCAGCAGCCGCGGGGACGGAAACTCCTACGAGCAGTACTTC.

The chain employs TRBV6-4 and TRBJ1-6, with unresolved D. The CDR3 covers 13 residues. Germline V CDR1 and CDR2: MRHNA, SNTAGT. V was trimmed by 2 bases and J by 5 bases, leaving 4 bases between them. The DNA of the CDR3 is TGTGCCAGCAGTGACAGGGATAATTCACCCCTCCACTTT. This gives the protein CASSDRDNSPLHF.

The chain links TRBV23-1 to TRBJ2-3, with TRBD1 matching 9 bases. TRBV23-1 is filed as an ORF, its function uncertain. With 7 bases clipped from V and 3 bases from J, the junction kept 8 bases outside the gene matches. The CDR3 length is 15 residues. CDR3 amino acids: CASTWDRAGTDTQYF. CDR3 DNA: TGCGCCAGCACCTGGGACAGGGCGGGTACAGATACGCAGTATTTT.